The source of this T cell receptor (beta chain) is a study of lymphopenia after photon versus proton radiotherapy. This clone was detected only once. Its antigen is undetermined. Germline CDR1 is SGHTA and CDR2 is FQGNSA. This CDR3 is 16 amino acids long. After removal of 2 bases from V and 4 bases from J, the junction contained 7 bases not matched to a gene. The protocol was immunoSEQ multiplex PCR, while the TCRdb copy is restricted to in-frame clones and leaves out a portion. The repertoire includes 70,000 to 95,000 clones, around 80% of them detected once, and under 1.5% sits in the top ten. Study-level results: Better survival with proton therapy was suggested as possible, not demonstrated.

The receptor's source is a man between 60 and 75 years old with pancreatic cancer. The material was peripheral blood, obtained from a patient treated with proton-based radiotherapy. J is TRBJ2-2 and V is TRBV7-2; 7 bases align to TRBD1. The CDR3 loop reads CASSLRRQGPTGELFF. CDR3 in DNA: TGTGCCAGCAGCTTAAGGAGACAGGGTCCCACCGGGGAGCTGTTTTTT.